Included here is one T cell receptor beta chain sequence, with context. Its cognate antigen is unknown. The germline V gene encodes CDR1 LNHNV and CDR2 YYDKDF (reference sequence). CDR3 length equals 15 residues. The sample originates from a study of CXCR3-negative and CXCR3-positive naive CD8 T cells. UMI-labeled 5' RACE TRB cDNA libraries were prepared from the cells. TCRdb derives one entry per CDR3 protein from the 5' RACE reads, leaving out DNA. Found here are 7,500 to 9,000 distinct CDR3 sequences; the top ten clones hold roughly 1.5%. Study-level results: CXCR3-expressing naive cells carried TRB CDR3s more hydrophobic than those of CXCR3-negative naive cells. It was found that naive subsets had comparable surface CD5, and TCR strength was inferred from TRB CDR3 properties. Naive CXCR3-negative and CXCR3-positive cells had similar TRBV-TRBJ usage; memory differed.

Within the CD8+ T cell compartment, naive cells were CD45RO-CCR7+CD27+CD95-. The rearrangement links TRBV15 to TRBJ1-5; TCRdb returns TRBD1, unconfirmable since there is no DNA. Sequencing used naive CXCR3- CD8+ T cells from blood. Subset in this sample: CD45RO-CCR7+CD27+CD95- naive CD8+ T cells lacking CXCR3 (TNR3-). This clonotype originated in a human donor in good health. Some clones in this sample may be carry-over from other donors' samples. The CDR3 sequence is CATSLRTGGHQPQHF.